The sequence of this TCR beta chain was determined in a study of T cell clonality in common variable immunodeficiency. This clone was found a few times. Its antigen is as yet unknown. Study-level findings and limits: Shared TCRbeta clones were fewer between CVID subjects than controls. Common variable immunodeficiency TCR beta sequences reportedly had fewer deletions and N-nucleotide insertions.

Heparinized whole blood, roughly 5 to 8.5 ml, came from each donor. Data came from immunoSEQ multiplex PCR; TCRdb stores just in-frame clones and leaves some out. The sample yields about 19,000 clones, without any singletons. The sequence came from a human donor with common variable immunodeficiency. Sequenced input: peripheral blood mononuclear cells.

CDR3 loop: CSARATGGYLYEQYF. CDR3 DNA, as far as it was read: TGCAGTGCTAGAGCTACAGGGGGGTATCTCTACGAG. The chain combines TRBV20-1 with TRBJ2-7, with TRBD1 identical over 8 bases. The read gets to within 3 residues of the CDR3 end, and the germline J gene fills in the rest. CDR1 is DFQATT, CDR2 SNEGSKA, per germline (reference sequence). This CDR3 region has 15 residues. After removal of 1 base from V and 3 bases from J, the junction contained 8 bases not matched to a gene.